This record looks at one T cell receptor (beta chain) sequence and its context. Its antigen is as yet unknown. The record originates from a study of shared clonotypes between healthy human individuals. Donors had no recently reported acute infections or vaccinations and were HIV-negative. V was pared by 10 bases and J by 2 bases, with 14 bases between. The germline CDR1 and CDR2 sequences are MNHEY and SMNVEV (reference sequence). The CDR3 covers 13 residues. Genomic DNA (from each subset) was split evenly across several immunoSEQ plates. Sequencing was performed with immunoSEQ multiplex PCR; in TCRdb, only in-frame clones are kept and a portion is missing. The table lists 190,000 or so clones, approximately 61% of them singletons. Broader study findings: Sampling covered blood only; tissue repertoires likely differ. Roughly 5% of naive CD4 clonotypes were common to a few donors.

The rearrangement joins TRBV27 to TRBJ1-1; D remains unclear. The receptor was isolated from a young man in good health. Sequencing input: memory CD4+ T cells sorted from blood. Subset denoted: CD45RA-negative fraction. CDR3 coding DNA: TGTGCCACGGGCAGCCGCTTTAACACTGAAGCTTTCTTT. This codes for CATGSRFNTEAFF.